The source of this T cell receptor (beta chain) is a study of blood T cell repertoires in COVID-19 (TCRdb year 2020). Broadly, across the study: Samples covering the acute and convalescent phases of COVID-19 were provided by collaborators in the United States, Italy and Spain. The prospective study material was composed of cDNA or gDNA derived from T cells, B-cell-depleted T cells, or PBMCs. Deeply sampled blood TCRbeta repertoires from subjects exposed to, actively infected with, or recovered from COVID-19 were included in the dataset. The repertoires were made available in a free public database intended to serve as a resource for research on the immune response to SARS-CoV-2. Samples came from the ongoing ImmuneRACE study (first 160 participants) plus 1,254 subjects from 6 global collaborators. A de-identified subject ID, COVID-19 status, age in years and sex were almost always included in the sample metadata. Where HLA class I and class II types were available, the types were taken from metadata supplied by the sample provider, not from assay-based typing.

Turning to this clone: Its recognized antigen is unknown. No base quality values were provided; no much bigger clone lies one nucleotide off.

The germline V gene (reference sequence) provides CDR1 SEHNR and CDR2 FQNEAQ. The V end loses 0 bases and the J end loses 6 bases, and a stretch of 17 bases separates them. The CDR3, from cysteine to phenylalanine, totals 16 residues. Only the CDR3 DNA is retained, 48 bases long and in frame from the first base. What the authors observed across the whole study: The quantity of clinical and demographic metadata differed by source and by participant and was supplied without curation.

Collaborating institutions collected whole blood in K2EDTA tubes following their own protocols. For TCRbeta analysis, collaborators shipped samples in one of three forms: frozen whole blood, isolated PBMCs, or DNA extracted from either of those sample types. TCRbeta CDR3 regions were amplified from genomic DNA by means of the immunoSEQ Assay, a bias-controlled multiplex PCR. Under the source paper's analysis protocol: The number of nucleated cells in each sample was estimated from the amplification of reference gene primers within the assay. To quantify the absolute abundance of each unique TCRbeta CDR3 rearrangement, sequence reads were collapsed and filtered. Productive Simpson clonality was computed per sample as the square root of Simpson's diversity index over productive rearrangements. TCRdb carries this immuneACCESS record with in-frame sequences only. Its versions omit some clonotypes, under half of them owing to an unresolved V gene in the studies checked, with the rest unexplained. Clone size and the V and J calls come from that table; the DNA yielded D and trimming. The sample table lists tens of thousands of clones, about 81% of them with a count of one. The ten most abundant clones make up about an eighth of the sample.

The sequence derives from a human donor in a cohort sampled during active COVID-19. Sequences were obtained from peripheral blood. The V and J segments used are TRBV7-9 and TRBJ1-2; tentative D gene TRBD1, with 6 bases matching. The CDR3 protein is CASSLAGSAGVHGYTF. In nucleotides, the sequence is TGTGCCAGCAGCTTAGCCGGTTCCGCAGGGGTACATGGCTACACCTTC. When the CDR3 is completed using the reference TRBV7-9 and TRBJ1-2 genes on either side, the full variable domain is DTGVSQNPRHKITKRGQNVTFRCDPISEHNRLYWYRQTLGQGPEFLTYFQNEAQLEKSRLLSDRFSAERPKGSFSTLEIQRTEQGDSAMYLCASSLAGSAGVHGYTFGSGTRLTVV.